This T cell receptor (beta chain) was sequenced during a study of T cells in tumors after PD-1 blockade. Clones were read by immunoSEQ multiplex PCR, and TCRdb kept only the in-frame ones, dropping some. The data show about 60,000 clones, less than 85% seen once. This clone was counted between two and nine times. Antigen: not known. Study-wide results and limits: Around two fifths of tumor TCR clonotypes were also found in blood.

Trimming stripped 1 base from V and 2 bases from J, with 14 bases between. Per germline, CDR1 SGHTA and CDR2 FQGNSA. This CDR3 is 16 amino acids long. Material: PBMCs, obtained after anti-PD-1 treatment. This clonotype was sampled from a human donor with basal cell carcinoma. The rearrangement joins TRBV7-2 to TRBJ1-2; a weak D match, TRBD1 (5 bases). CDR3 region: CASSLERARTNYGYTF. The DNA for the CDR3 is TGTGCCAGCAGCTTAGAGAGGGCCAGGACAAACTATGGCTACACCTTC. Full variable domain (remainder filled in from reference TRBV7-2 and TRBJ1-2): GAGVSQSPSNKVTEKGKDVELRCDPISGHTALYWYRQSLGQGLEFLIYFQGNSAPDKSGLPSDRFSAERTGGSVSTLTIQRTQQEDSAVYLCASSLERARTNYGYTFGSGTRLTVV.